This T cell receptor (beta chain) came from a study of blood T cell repertoires in COVID-19. Looking at the study overall: T cells, B-cell-depleted T cells, or PBMCs supplied cDNA or gDNA.

Germline loops: CDR1 SGHRS, CDR2 YFSETQ. The V end was cut by 5 bases, the J end by 1 base, with 22 bases between. The length of the CDR3 is 17 residues. Original processing notes: It was from reference gene primer amplification that nucleated cell counts were estimated. The table came from immunoSEQ multiplex PCR; TCRdb's copy has only in-frame clones and leaves some out. D and trimming come from the DNA, and the V and J calls and clone size come from that table. There are approximately 72,000 clones in the sample; less than 90% occur only once, and around a sixth lies in the top ten. This chain connects TRBV5-1 to TRBJ2-7; D perhaps matches TRBD1 (6 bases). This receptor was obtained from a woman of 80 years or more with acute or convalescent COVID-19. Sequenced material: peripheral blood. The DNA for the CDR3 is TGCGCCAGCAGTCCACCAACCAGGGGCGGCCCTTCCTACGAGCAGTACTTC. It encodes CASSPPTRGGPSYEQYF.